What follows are 11 T cell receptor gamma chains derived from one specimen sequenced in a study of γδ T cells in repeated Plasmodium falciparum infection. Vgamma9/Vdelta2+ and Vdelta2-negative gammadelta T cells were flow-sorted from PBMC for bulk sequencing. TCRdb re-processed the multiplex PCR reads using CATT. In the table there are approximately 25,000 gamma-chain clones, around 2.9% of which are singletons. The specimen sequenced was gamma-delta T cells from blood. All receptors come from a pool of human donors (malaria-infected and uninfected, not separated).

This clone was observed many times. TCRdb attributes to this sequence the protein of a much larger clone, which differs from the DNA translation at residue 8; a read error is likely, and the protein displayed is translated from the DNA. The chain links TRGV4 to TRGJ1 or TRGJ2. Germline V gives CDR1 EGSTGY, CDR2 YDSYTSSV. The V and J ends lost 2 bases and 12 bases, in that order; junction bases with no gene match: 16. CDR3 length equals 14 residues. CDR3 in DNA: TGTGCCACCTGGGATGTGGAAGCCGGAAGGCGGAAACTCTTT. Protein product: CATWDVEAGRRKLF.

In its sample, this clone was seen many times. This likely stems from a read error, as it lies one base from a far larger clone. Other DNA sequences in the sample encode the same CDR3. This rearrangement joins TRGV9 to TRGJ1 or TRGJ2. Matching the DNA to germline supplied the J gene, which TCRdb does not give. CDR1 and CDR2 (germline): GITISATS, ISYDGTV (reference sequence). The CDR3 is 14 amino acids. CDR3 residues: CALWEASPYYKKLF. CDR3 coding DNA: TGTGCCCTGTGGGAGGCGTCCCCTTATTATAAGAAACTCTTT.

Note on this clone: A single base is all that separates this from a far larger clone, so a read error is likely. Other DNA sequences in the sample encode the same CDR3. A V gene of TRGV9 was called, but no J gene was assigned. The CDR3 covers 11 residues. Germline V gene lookup returns CDR1 GITISATS and CDR2 ISYDGTV (reference sequence). The CDR3 DNA follows: TGTGCCTTGTGGGAGTGGTGTGGGAAACTCTTC. Its translation is CALWEWCGKLF.

This clone occurred many times. Distinct nucleotide sequences in the sample also encode this CDR3. The chain has TRGV3 and TRGJ1 or TRGJ2. CDR3 length: 13 amino acids. CDR1 and CDR2 from the germline V gene are VTNTFY and YDVSTARD (reference sequence). The ends lost 0 bases at V and 6 bases at J; junction bases unmatched: 5. CDR3 in DNA: TGTGCCACCTGGGACAGGCCGGGTTATAAGAAACTCTTT. It codes for CATWDRPGYKKLF.

Only a few counts were recorded for this clone. With a far larger clone one base away, a read error is the likely cause. This sample includes further DNA sequences coding for the same CDR3. The J gene is TRGJ1 or TRGJ2, the V gene TRGV9. The J gene comes from matching the DNA to germline here; TCRdb lacks it. V was clipped by 3 bases and J by 5 bases; unmatched bases: 10. Germline V CDR1 and CDR2: GITISATS, ISYDGTV (reference sequence). This CDR3 comprises 14 residues. The CDR3 spells CALWELSSHYKKLF. DNA for the CDR3: TGTGCCTTGTGGGAGCTCTCCTCTCATTATAAGAAACTCTTT.

This clone came up many times. The protein TCRdb gives is from a much larger clone and does not agree with this DNA's translation at residue 7, likely a read error; the protein shown here comes from the DNA. The V call is TRGV8, the J call TRGJ1 or TRGJ2. The J gene, not given by TCRdb, was assigned here from a germline match of the nucleotide sequence. CDR1 VENAVY and CDR2 YDSYNSRV come from the germline V gene. The CDR3 is 11 amino acids. After removal of 4 bases from V and 9 bases from J, the junction contained 6 bases not matched to a gene. CDR3 sequence reads: CATWEGCKKLF. DNA for the CDR3: TGTGCCACCTGGGAGGGATGTAAGAAACTCTTT.

Of note for this clone: A far larger clone lies a single base away; this is likely a read error. This same CDR3 is encoded by further DNA sequences in the sample. The CDR3 sequence: CALWEVIRQELGKKIKVF. CDR3 DNA sequence: TGTGCCTTGTGGGAGGTTATTCGGCAAGAGTTGGGTAAAAAAATCAAGGTATTT. This sequence joins TRGV9 and TRGJP. TCRdb gives no J gene; it was assigned here by matching the DNA to germline. CDR3 size: 18 residues. Germline-derived CDR1 and CDR2 are GITISATS and ISYDGTV (reference sequence).

This clone was recorded many times. The mismatch at residue 11 between this DNA's translation and the TCRdb protein of a much larger clone likely reflects a read error; the protein shown is translated from the DNA. V usage is TRGV5 and J usage is TRGJ1 or TRGJ2. The CDR3 runs 14 residues. The germline gives CDR1 VINAFY, CDR2 YDVSNSKD. The CDR3 DNA sequence: TGTGCCACCTGGGACATTTCGAATTATTATGAGAAACTCTTT. Protein sequence: CATWDISNYYEKLF.

V gene TRGV3 combines with J gene TRGJ1 or TRGJ2. The J gene, absent from TCRdb, was called here by matching the DNA to germline. This CDR3 has 14 residues. CDR1 and CDR2 from the germline V gene are VTNTFY and YDVSTARD (reference sequence). Trimming at V came to 6 bases and at J to 4 bases, leaving 12 bases not matched to a gene. The CDR3 nucleotides are TGTGCCACCTGGACAGGCCGACGCTATTATAAGAAACTCTTT. Amino acid sequence: CATWTGRRYYKKLF.

Details on this clone: For this DNA, TCRdb reports the protein of a much larger clone, which diverges at residue 5, most likely from a read error; the protein presented here is translated directly from the DNA. The DNA of the CDR3 is TGTGCCACCTGGGGTACTCGGACGTGGATCAAGACGTTT. Translation gives CATWGTRTWIKTF. V gene TRGV8 combines with J gene TRGJP2. No J gene is reported in TCRdb; it was inferred here by comparing the DNA with germline. Unmatched junction bases numbered 11, after V lost 5 bases and J lost 11 bases. Germline V gene data show CDR1 as VENAVY and CDR2 as YDSYNSRV. The CDR3 contains 13 residues.

There are many counts of this clone. TCRdb's listed protein matches a much larger clone and diverges from this DNA's translation at residue 11, likely through a read error; the protein shown comes from the DNA. The V gene is TRGV4; the J gene was not called. CDR3 length: 13 amino acids. Germline V gives CDR1 EGSTGY, CDR2 YDSYTSSV. CDR3 coding DNA: TGTGCCACCTGGGATGGGTTTTATTATAAGGAACTCTTT. This sequence encodes CATWDGFYYKELF.